These T cell receptor beta chains were read from a single sample in a study of identical twins. A single record per CDR3 protein comes from TCRdb applying MiXCR to the 5' RACE reads. This table holds roughly 470,000 distinct CDR3 sequences, roughly an eighth found once. A further study also used this sample, focusing on yellow fever vaccine responses in identical twins.

Sequencing was done on a sample of CD4+ T cells sorted from blood. These receptors were obtained from a woman under 30 in good health. Both conserved end residues are part of each CDR3. D genes are given only for firm matches. Clone size is not always given. Where it is, it says once, few, many or a class for expanded clones.

>TRBJ2-7|TRBD2|-|TRBV7-9
TGTGCCAGCAGGGGTAGCGGGGGATTCTACGAGCAGTACTTC
CASRGSGGFYEQYF
>TRBJ1-5|-|-|TRBV2
TGTGCCAGCGGGGAAGGACAGCCCCAGCATTTT
CASGEGQPQHF
>TRBJ1-6|-|-|TRBV9
TGTGCCAGCAGCGTAGAGGGAGGGGCAGGATCACCCCTCCACTTT
CASSVEGGAGSPLHF
>TRBJ2-3|-|-|TRBV28
TGTGCCAGCAGAGGAGGGGGGGCGATTTTGAGCACAGATACGCAGTATTTT
CASRGGGAILSTDTQYF
>TRBJ2-2|-|few|TRBV20-1
TGCAGTGCTATAGCGGACGCCCAGACGGCGACCGGGGAGCTGTTTTTT
CSAIADAQTATGELFF
>TRBJ2-5|-|few|TRBV2
TGTGCCAGCAGTGGCCCCCCGCCAGGGTACCAAGAGACCCAGTACTTC
CASSGPPPGYQETQYF
>TRBJ2-1|-|few|TRBV5-5
TGTGCCAGCAGCCCCCGGGGTGCCTCCTACAATGAGCAGTTCTTC
CASSPRGASYNEQFF
>TRBJ2-3|-|few|TRBV6-2/TRBV6-3
TGTGCCAGCAGCGACCACACAGATACGCAGTATTTT
CASSDHTDTQYF
>TRBJ2-7|TRBD2|few|TRBV7-2
TGTGCCAGCAGCTTAGGAGGGACTAGCATCTCCGAGCAGTACTTC
CASSLGGTSISEQYF
>TRBJ2-2|TRBD2|few|TRBV5-1
TGCGCCAGCAGCGGAACGTCGGGGGGAACCGGGGAGCTGTTTTTT
CASSGTSGGTGELFF
>TRBJ1-5|-|-|TRBV4-1
TGCGCCAGCAGCCAAGACGGGGGTTTCGGTCAGCCCCAGCATTTT
CASSQDGGFGQPQHF
>TRBJ2-7|TRBD1|many|TRBV5-1
TGCGCCAGCAGCTCCACGGGACAGGGCTACGAGCAGTACTTC
CASSSTGQGYEQYF
>TRBJ2-2|-|-|TRBV11-1
TGTGCCAGCAGCTTATATAGGGGGGGGACAGCGAACACCGGGGAGCTGTTTTTT
CASSLYRGGTANTGELFF
>TRBJ2-7|-|-|TRBV28
TGTGCCAGCAGTTTGGGGGGTGGTTGGGAGCAGTACTTC
CASSLGGGWEQYF
>TRBJ1-2|-|-|TRBV28
TGTGCCAGCAGTGCGCAGGGGCGAAGGGAGAATGGCTACACCTTC
CASSAQGRRENGYTF
>TRBJ2-3|TRBD1|-|TRBV12-3/TRBV12-4
TGTGCCAGCAGTTTTGGTGGGACAGGGGAGACAGATACGCAGTATTTT
CASSFGGTGETDTQYF
>TRBJ2-7|-|few|TRBV21-1
TGTGCCAGCAGCAATGTGTACCGACTAACCTACGAGCAGTACTTC
CASSNVYRLTYEQYF
>TRBJ2-5|TRBD1|-|TRBV28
TGTGCCAGCTGCAGGACAGGGGGTCAAGAGACCCAGTACTTC
CASCRTGGQETQYF
>TRBJ2-2|TRBD1|-|TRBV25-1
TGTGCCAGCAGTGAATTTTTGGGTGGACAGGGGGCTTCCACCGGGGAGCTGTTTTTT
CASSEFLGGQGASTGELFF
>TRBJ2-5|-|few|TRBV5-4
TGTGCCAGTGGACAGAAGGCCAGGGAGACCCAGTACTTC
CASGQKARETQYF
>TRBJ2-3|-|-|TRBV12-3/TRBV12-4
TGTGCCAGCAGGCCAGACAGGAGCACAGATACGCAGTATTTT
CASRPDRSTDTQYF
>TRBJ1-5|TRBD1|many|TRBV20-1
TGCAGTGCCGAAGATCGCCTGACAGGGGGCCATCAGCCCCAGCATTTT
CSAEDRLTGGHQPQHF
>TRBJ2-5|-|many|TRBV11-1
TGTGCCAGCAGCTGGCGCAGGGCTTTTGAAGATCCTCAAGAGACCCAGTACTTC
CASSWRRAFEDPQETQYF
>TRBJ2-3|-|-|TRBV6-5
TGTGCCAGCAGTTACTCGTCTGGGACTACAGATACGCAGTATTTT
CASSYSSGTTDTQYF
>TRBJ2-7|TRBD2|many|TRBV5-1
TGCGCCAGCAGCTTGACTAGCGGGAGCTCCTACGAGCAGTACTTC
CASSLTSGSSYEQYF
>TRBJ2-1|TRBD2|few|TRBV4-3
TGCGCCAGCAGCCCCCAAGCGGGATCGGGTGAGCAGTTCTTC
CASSPQAGSGEQFF
>TRBJ2-7|TRBD1|-|TRBV19
TGTGCCAGTAGTATCGAGACAGGGTCCGAGCAGTACTTC
CASSIETGSEQYF
>TRBJ2-2|-|-|TRBV7-2
TGTGCCAGCAGCCCGAGACCCGGGACAATCAACACCGGGGAGCTGTTTTTT
CASSPRPGTINTGELFF
>TRBJ2-2|-|-|TRBV6-2/TRBV6-3
TGTGCCAGCAGTCCCAGTTTGTCCGGGGAGCTGTTTTTT
CASSPSLSGELFF
>TRBJ2-1|TRBD2|-|TRBV11-1
TGTGCCAGCAGCTTAGGAGGGGCGGGAGAGTACAATGAGCAGTTCTTC
CASSLGGAGEYNEQFF
>TRBJ2-6|-|-|TRBV5-1
TGCGCCAGCAGCCCGGCCCCCTCTGGGGCCAACGTCCTGACTTTC
CASSPAPSGANVLTF